The clone carrying this T cell receptor (beta chain) was counted ten times or more. The sample comes from a study of T cells in Graves' hyperthyroidism and ophthalmopathy. The authors took PBMCs from roughly 9.3 ml fresh peripheral blood. TCR beta CDR3 region amplification was performed from RNA transcripts. TCR CDR3 regions were first amplified by RT-PCR with HTBI primers. Via MiXCR, TCRdb re-called the multiplex PCR reads, giving one row per CDR3 protein. The table has about 840,000 distinct CDR3 sequences, more than 30% seen once. Germline V gives CDR1 SGHTA, CDR2 FQGNSA. V shed 1 base and J shed 3 bases, with 6 bases lying between them. CDR3 length equals 13 residues.

The chain carries TRBV7-2 and TRBJ1-1, with unresolved D. This TCR was recovered from a young man with Graves' hyperthyroidism. Sequences were obtained from blood. CDR3 sequence (DNA): TGTGCCAGCAGCTTAGGAGATCACACTGAAGCTTTCTTT. It codes for CASSLGDHTEAFF.